This TCR beta chain was sequenced during a study of T-cell memory formation after mild COVID-19. On this clonotype itself: Its antigen is not known.

TCRdb analysed the 5' RACE reads with MiXCR anew, one entry per CDR3 protein. The sample contains about 190,000 distinct CDR3 sequences, around 18% of which appear only once. Trimming removed 4 bases at V and 2 bases at J, with 9 bases between. The CDR3 length is 13 residues. The V gene's germline CDR1 is SGHDN and CDR2 FVKESK. The study, taken as a whole, reports: Second-wave clones with a day 37 peak had unconfirmed SARS-CoV-2 specificity.

This clonotype originated in an adult woman who had mild COVID-19 (a few samples of this study predate the infection). Cell type and time point are not known. Sequenced material: PBMCs or a T cell subset sorted from them (not recorded which). The chain uses TRBV14 and TRBJ2-7; the D gene is possibly TRBD2 (5 bases). CDR3 bases: TGTGCCAGCAGCCGGACTTTCCCCTACGAGCAGTACTTC. It encodes CASSRTFPYEQYF.